This T cell receptor beta chain was captured in a study of T cells in Graves' hyperthyroidism and ophthalmopathy. As to this clonotype: Its antigen is still unknown.

Study-level findings and limits: In the blood, most expanded thyroid clonotypes above 0.001 appeared as well.

Losses at the gene ends were 3 bases for V and 7 bases for J; bases not matched to a gene: 9. There are 15 residues in the CDR3. The source material, RNA transcripts, was used to amplify TCR beta CDR3 regions. HTBI primers were employed in a first-round RT-PCR of the TCR CDR3. TCRdb analysed the multiplex PCR reads with MiXCR anew, one entry per CDR3 protein. The sample shows about 270,000 distinct CDR3 sequences, 15% of them seen only once. V gene TRBV12-3 or TRBV12-4 combines with J gene TRBJ1-5, with 7 bases fitting TRBD1. The origin of this receptor is a woman in her 50s with Graves' hyperthyroidism that later progressed to Graves' ophthalmopathy. The specimen was blood. CDR3 loop: CASSFTGEAEQPQHF. The CDR3 DNA sequence: TGTGCCAGCAGTTTCACAGGGGAAGCAGAACAGCCCCAGCATTTT.